The sequence of this T cell receptor beta chain was determined in a study of T cell repertoires in cytomegalovirus infection. In the study overall: The study used recently identified HLA-C-restricted and well-studied HLA-B-restricted CMV epitopes. Findings of the study overall: Using cumulative public TCR beta family frequency, the authors identified those who carried CMV together with the relevant HLA.

This clonotype was seen a handful of times. Its specificity is unknown. The CDR3 totals 16 residues. CDR1 is SGHNT, CDR2 YYREEE, per germline (reference sequence). Trimming stripped 4 bases from V and 1 base from J, with 17 bases between. TCRdb reprocessed the reads via MiXCR and lists one record per CDR3 protein. Of approximately 110,000 distinct CDR3 sequences listed, under 35% are singletons. V is TRBV5-4 and J is TRBJ1-1; D might be TRBD1 (6 bases). Source: CD8+ T cells from cultured PBMCs, taken from culture after CMV antigen stimulation. The source of this sequence is a human donor in good health (CMV status not recorded). Some clones in this sample may be carry-over from other donors' samples. CDR3 coding DNA: TGTGCCAGCAGCCCTCAGATGGGGGCCGCGAACACTGAAGCTTTCTTT. Its translation is CASSPQMGAANTEAFF. Filled out from reference TRBV5-4 and TRBJ1-1, the complete variable domain reads ETGVTQSPTHLIKTRGQQVTLRCSSQSGHNTVSWYQQALGQGPQFIFQYYREEENGRGNFPPRFSGLQFPNYSSELNVNALELDDSALYLCASSPQMGAANTEAFFGQGTRLTVV.